This T cell receptor beta chain was captured in a study of T cell responses to AZD1222 COVID-19 vaccine (TCRdb year 2021). Turning to the overall study: AZD1222 recipients with second doses at about 4 weeks or about 12 weeks were pooled, because spike-specific TCR depth and breadth did not differ between schedules. TCR sequencing was performed for roughly 250 trial participants, of whom roughly 200 were given two doses of AZD1222 and approximately 26 were given two doses of MenACWY control vaccine. Enrollment into the trials was organized by age into subgroups of 18-55, 56-69 and 70-plus years, and those subgroups contained roughly 150, 30 and 60 TCR-sequenced participants, respectively. Overall study results and their limits: Because no day 14 peak-response samples were available, repertoires were characterized only after the peak T cell response. Reportedly, close to half of the unique spike-specific TCRs recognized epitopes lying outside the regions that are mutated in the B.1.351 and B.1.1.7 variants. Spike-specific TCR breadth and depth rose significantly after two AZD1222 doses compared with day 0 and with MenACWY recipients. Participants were mostly white British, with more females than males. The authors suggested clonal diversity may have been underestimated. Only 5 to 7 AZD1222 recipients were SARS-CoV-2 seropositive at baseline, limiting conclusions about previously exposed vaccinees. In the small 56-69-year group, the increase in depth fell short of significance, most likely because of low power. Vaccine-associated CD4 TCRs spanned the whole spike protein, with dominant responses in regions 160-218 and 743-854.

This clone turned up a few times. Its antigen is currently not known. Base qualities are not provided; no much larger clone lies one nucleotide away. The CDR3 regions of human TCRbeta chains were analyzed by immunosequencing. As for how the authors treated the data: TCRs in the repertoires were matched against a reference library of SARS-CoV-2-specific TCRs that had been generated with the MIRA antigen-specificity platform. Breadth was defined as the fraction of unique TCRs that were SARS-CoV-2-associated. Depth was defined as the fraction of total T cells that were SARS-CoV-2-associated. Using the MIRA data, each spike-specific TCR was mapped to the spike region that the TCR reacts to and placed in a CD4 or CD8 class. Log10-transformed breadth and depth values were compared by one-way ANOVA with Sidak's multiple comparisons tests. The immuneACCESS repertoire file appears here via TCRdb, limited to in-frame rearrangements. These files lack a portion of the clones; in checked studies, under half of the deficit traces to unresolved V genes, and the cause of the others is not known. The DNA gave D and trimming, while V, J and clone size come from that table. The sample table contains 140,000 to 150,000 clones; only one count was recorded for roughly nine tenths of them. Around 1.6% of the sample lies in the top ten.

This specimen's time point label, per the study, means: baseline before first vaccination. Vaccinee samples were obtained from the UK trials COV001 and COV002, which included a single-blind randomized controlled phase 2/3 trial of AZD1222 (ChAdOx1 nCoV-19) in healthy adults. For TCRbeta chain sequencing, PBMC samples were collected from trial participants at day 0 and at day 28 after the second dose. The CDR3 holds 13 amino acids from the cysteine to the phenylalanine. The entry retains the CDR3 DNA only, 39 bases that are in frame from base 1. V and J lose 4 bases and 6 bases, and a span of 14 bases separates them. Per the germline V gene, SGHRS is the CDR1 and YFSETQ is the CDR2.

The chain was built from TRBV5-1 and TRBJ2-7, and TRBD1 may be the D gene, going by 5 matching bases. The receptor was isolated from an adult in good health. Source: peripheral blood, taken on day 0 of AZD1222 vaccination. The bases read TGCGCCAGCAGCCCTGGCGGCAGGGTCGAGCAGTACTTC. Translated, this is CASSPGGRVEQYF.